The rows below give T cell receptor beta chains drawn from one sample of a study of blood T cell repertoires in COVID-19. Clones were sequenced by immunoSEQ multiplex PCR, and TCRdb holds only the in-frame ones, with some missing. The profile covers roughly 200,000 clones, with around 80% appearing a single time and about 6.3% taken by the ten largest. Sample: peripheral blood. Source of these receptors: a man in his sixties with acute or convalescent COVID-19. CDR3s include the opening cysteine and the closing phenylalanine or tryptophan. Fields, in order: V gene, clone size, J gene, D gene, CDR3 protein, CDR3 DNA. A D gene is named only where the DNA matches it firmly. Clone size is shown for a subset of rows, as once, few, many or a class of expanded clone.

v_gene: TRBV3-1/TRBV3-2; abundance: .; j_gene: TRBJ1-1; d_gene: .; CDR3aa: CASQTALSTEAFF; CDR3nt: TGTGCCAGCCAGACAGCCCTGAGCACTGAAGCTTTCTTT
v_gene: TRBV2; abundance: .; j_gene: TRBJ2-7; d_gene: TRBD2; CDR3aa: CASSVASGTYEQYF; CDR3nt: TGTGCCAGCAGTGTCGCTAGCGGAACCTACGAGCAGTACTTC
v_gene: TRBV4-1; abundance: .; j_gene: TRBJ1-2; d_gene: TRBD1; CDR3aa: CASSQDVQGDDYGYTF; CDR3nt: TGCGCCAGCAGCCAAGATGTACAGGGGGACGACTATGGCTACACCTTC
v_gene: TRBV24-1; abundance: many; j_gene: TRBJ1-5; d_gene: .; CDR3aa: CATSEATGLGQPQHF; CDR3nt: TGTGCCACCAGTGAGGCTACAGGGCTGGGTCAGCCCCAGCATTTT
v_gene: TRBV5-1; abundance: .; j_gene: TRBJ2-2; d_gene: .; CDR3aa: CASSLSQSSGELFF; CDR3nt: TGCGCCAGCAGCTTGTCACAATCATCCGGGGAGCTGTTTTTT
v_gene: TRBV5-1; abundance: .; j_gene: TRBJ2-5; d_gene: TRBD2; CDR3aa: CASSLLGGETQYF; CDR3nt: TGCGCCAGCAGCTTGCTGGGAGGGGAGACCCAGTACTTC
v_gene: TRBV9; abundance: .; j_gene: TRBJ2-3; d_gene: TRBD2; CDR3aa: CASSGGLESTDTQYF; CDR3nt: TGTGCCAGCAGCGGGGGACTAGAGAGCACAGATACGCAGTATTTT
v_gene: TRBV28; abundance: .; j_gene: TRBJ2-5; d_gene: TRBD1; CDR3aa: CASSYGTANQETQYF; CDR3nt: TGTGCCAGCAGTTACGGGACAGCCAACCAAGAGACCCAGTACTTC
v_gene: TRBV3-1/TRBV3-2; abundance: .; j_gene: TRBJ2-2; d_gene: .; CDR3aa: CASSQVNPLYLNTGELFF; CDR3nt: TGTGCCAGCAGCCAAGTTAACCCCCTATACTTGAACACCGGGGAGCTGTTTTTT
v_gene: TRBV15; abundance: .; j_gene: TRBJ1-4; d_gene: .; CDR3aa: CATSRDQGSGEKLFF; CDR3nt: TGTGCCACCAGCAGAGATCAGGGCTCCGGTGAAAAACTGTTTTTT
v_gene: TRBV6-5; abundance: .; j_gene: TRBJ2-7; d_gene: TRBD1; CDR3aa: CASSPSGLPRGEQYF; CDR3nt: TGTGCCAGCAGTCCTTCTGGATTGCCCAGGGGGGAGCAGTACTTC
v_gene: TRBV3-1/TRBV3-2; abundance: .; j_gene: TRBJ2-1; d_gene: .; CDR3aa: CASSQERAQTYNEQFF; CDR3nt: TGTGCCAGCAGCCAAGAGAGAGCGCAGACCTACAATGAGCAGTTCTTC
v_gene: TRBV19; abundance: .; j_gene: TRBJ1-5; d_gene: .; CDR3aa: CASSTRQEYSNQPQHF; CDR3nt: TGTGCCAGTAGTACCCGACAGGAGTATAGCAATCAGCCCCAGCATTTT
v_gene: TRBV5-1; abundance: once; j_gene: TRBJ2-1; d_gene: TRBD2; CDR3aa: CASSLGREDEQFF; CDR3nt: TGCGCCAGCAGCTTGGGGCGGGAGGATGAGCAGTTCTTC
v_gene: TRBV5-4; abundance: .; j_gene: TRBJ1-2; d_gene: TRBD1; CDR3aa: CASSLAGGWANYGYTF; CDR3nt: TGTGCCAGCAGCTTGGCAGGGGGCTGGGCGAACTATGGCTACACCTTC
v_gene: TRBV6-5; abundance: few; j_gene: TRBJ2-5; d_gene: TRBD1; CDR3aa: CASSSGTGGTQYF; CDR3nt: TGTGCCAGCAGTTCCGGGACAGGGGGGACCCAGTACTTC
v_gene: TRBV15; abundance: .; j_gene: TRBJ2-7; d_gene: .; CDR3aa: CATSSRTFGSYEQYF; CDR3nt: TGTGCCACCAGCAGCCGGACTTTTGGATCCTACGAGCAGTACTTC
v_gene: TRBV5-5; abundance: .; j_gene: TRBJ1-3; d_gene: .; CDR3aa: CASSFAPGRNTIYF; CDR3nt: TGTGCCAGCAGCTTCGCGCCCGGGAGGAACACCATATATTTT
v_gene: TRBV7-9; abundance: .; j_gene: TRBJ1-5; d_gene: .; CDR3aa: CASSGTGSNQPQHF; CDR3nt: TGTGCCAGCAGCGGTACAGGCTCTAATCAGCCCCAGCATTTT
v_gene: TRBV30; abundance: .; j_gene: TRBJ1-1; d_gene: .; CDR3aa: CAWKGGYVGRNTEAFF; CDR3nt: TGTGCCTGGAAAGGAGGTTACGTAGGGAGGAACACTGAAGCTTTCTTT
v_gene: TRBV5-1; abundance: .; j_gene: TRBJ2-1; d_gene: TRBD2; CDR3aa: CASSRGSAGAYNEQFF; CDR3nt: TGCGCCAGCAGCCGGGGGTCAGCGGGGGCCTACAATGAGCAGTTCTTC
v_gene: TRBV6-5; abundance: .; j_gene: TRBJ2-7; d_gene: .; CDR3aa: CASRLTLTPSYEQYF; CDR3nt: TGTGCCAGCAGGTTGACTCTTACCCCTTCCTACGAGCAGTACTTC
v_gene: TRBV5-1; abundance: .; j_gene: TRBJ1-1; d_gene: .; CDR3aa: CASSLGFGDTEAFF; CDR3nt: TGCGCCAGCAGCTTGGGTTTCGGGGACACTGAAGCTTTCTTT
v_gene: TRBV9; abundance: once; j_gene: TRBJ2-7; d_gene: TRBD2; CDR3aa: CASSPPDWTGLAGANEQYF; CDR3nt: TGTGCCAGCAGCCCCCCGGACTGGACAGGATTAGCGGGAGCGAATGAGCAGTACTTC
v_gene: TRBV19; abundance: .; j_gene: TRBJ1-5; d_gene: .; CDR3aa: CASSIRTGYQPQHF; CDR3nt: TGTGCCAGTAGTATAAGGACTGGGTATCAGCCCCAGCATTTT
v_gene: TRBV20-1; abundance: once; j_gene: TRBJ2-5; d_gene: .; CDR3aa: CSASYGETQYF; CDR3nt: TGCAGTGCTAGTTATGGCGAGACCCAGTACTTC
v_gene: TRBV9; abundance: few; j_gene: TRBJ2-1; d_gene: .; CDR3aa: CASSVHSDWPSYNEQFF; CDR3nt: TGTGCCAGCAGCGTTCACTCAGACTGGCCTTCCTACAATGAGCAGTTCTTC
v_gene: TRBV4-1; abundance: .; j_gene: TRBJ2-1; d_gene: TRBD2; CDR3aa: CASSQELAGLYNEQFF; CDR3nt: TGCGCCAGCAGCCAAGAACTAGCGGGGCTCTACAATGAGCAGTTCTTC
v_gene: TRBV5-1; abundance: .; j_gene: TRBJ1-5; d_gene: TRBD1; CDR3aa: CASSPGTGGYSNQPQHF; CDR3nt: TGCGCCAGCAGCCCGGGGACAGGGGGATATAGCAATCAGCCCCAGCATTTT
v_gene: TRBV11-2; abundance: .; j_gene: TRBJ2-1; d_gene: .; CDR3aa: CASSSLGGPSYNEQFF; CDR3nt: TGTGCCAGCAGCTCCCTCGGGGGGCCCTCCTACAATGAGCAGTTCTTC
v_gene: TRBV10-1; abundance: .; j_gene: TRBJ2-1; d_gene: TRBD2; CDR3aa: CASSELTSGSRNEQFF; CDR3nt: TGCGCCAGCAGTGAATTAACTAGCGGGAGCCGGAATGAGCAGTTCTTC
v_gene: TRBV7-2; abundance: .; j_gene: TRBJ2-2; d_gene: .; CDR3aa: CASSLVAGQTGELFF; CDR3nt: TGTGCCAGCAGCTTAGTTGCGGGCCAGACCGGGGAGCTGTTTTTT
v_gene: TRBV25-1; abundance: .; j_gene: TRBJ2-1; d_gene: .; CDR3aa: CATAAARRSYNEQFF; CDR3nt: TGTGCCACCGCCGCGGCGCGTCGCTCCTACAATGAGCAGTTCTTC
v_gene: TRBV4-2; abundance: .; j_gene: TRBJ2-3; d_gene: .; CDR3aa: CASSQKKASGTDTQYF; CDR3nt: TGTGCCAGCAGCCAAAAAAAAGCATCGGGCACAGATACGCAGTATTTT
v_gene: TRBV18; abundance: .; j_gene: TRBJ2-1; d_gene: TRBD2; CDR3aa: CASSTGLAGGNEQFF; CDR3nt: TGTGCCAGCTCAACTGGACTAGCGGGGGGCAATGAGCAGTTCTTC
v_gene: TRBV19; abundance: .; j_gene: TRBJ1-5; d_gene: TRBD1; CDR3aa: CASSLTQGPSNQPQHF; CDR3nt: TGTGCCAGTAGTTTAACACAGGGGCCTAGCAATCAGCCCCAGCATTTT
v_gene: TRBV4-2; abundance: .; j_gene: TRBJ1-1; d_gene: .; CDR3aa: CASSQSRGNTEAFF; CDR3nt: TGTGCCAGCAGCCAAAGTAGGGGTAACACTGAAGCTTTCTTT
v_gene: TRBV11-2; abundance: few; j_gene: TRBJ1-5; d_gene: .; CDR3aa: CASSSTPTSNQPQHF; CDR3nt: TGTGCCAGCAGCTCAACACCAACCTCCAATCAGCCCCAGCATTTT
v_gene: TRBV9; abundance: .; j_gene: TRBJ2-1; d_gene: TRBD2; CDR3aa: CASSASGLAGFSEQFF; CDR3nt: TGTGCCAGCAGCGCTTCCGGACTAGCGGGGTTTAGTGAGCAGTTCTTC
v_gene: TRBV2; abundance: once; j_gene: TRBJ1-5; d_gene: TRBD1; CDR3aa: CASSRDRINQPQHF; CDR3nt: TGTGCCAGCAGTAGGGACAGGATCAATCAGCCCCAGCATTTT
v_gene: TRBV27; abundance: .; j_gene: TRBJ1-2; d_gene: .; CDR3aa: CASRLGPGYGYTF; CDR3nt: TGTGCCAGCAGATTAGGGCCTGGCTATGGCTACACCTTC
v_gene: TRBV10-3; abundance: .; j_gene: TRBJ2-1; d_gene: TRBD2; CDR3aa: CAIRAGTSGGVPNEQFF; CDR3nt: TGTGCCATCAGGGCTGGGACTAGCGGGGGGGTCCCAAATGAGCAGTTCTTC
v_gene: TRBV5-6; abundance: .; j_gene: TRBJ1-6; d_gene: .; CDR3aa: CASSLAGESPLHF; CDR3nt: TGTGCCAGCAGCTTGGCGGGGGAATCACCCCTCCACTTT
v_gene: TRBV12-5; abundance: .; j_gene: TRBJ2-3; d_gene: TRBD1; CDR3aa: CASGRTGSVTDTQYF; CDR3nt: TGTGCTAGTGGCCGGACAGGGAGTGTTACAGATACGCAGTATTTT
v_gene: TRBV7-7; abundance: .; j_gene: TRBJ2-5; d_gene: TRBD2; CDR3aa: CASTPTSGPQETQYF; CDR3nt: TGTGCCAGCACCCCGACTAGCGGGCCACAAGAGACCCAGTACTTC
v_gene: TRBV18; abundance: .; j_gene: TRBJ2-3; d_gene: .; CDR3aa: CASSGQAGDTQYF; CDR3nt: TGTGCCAGCTCCGGACAAGCAGGAGATACGCAGTATTTT